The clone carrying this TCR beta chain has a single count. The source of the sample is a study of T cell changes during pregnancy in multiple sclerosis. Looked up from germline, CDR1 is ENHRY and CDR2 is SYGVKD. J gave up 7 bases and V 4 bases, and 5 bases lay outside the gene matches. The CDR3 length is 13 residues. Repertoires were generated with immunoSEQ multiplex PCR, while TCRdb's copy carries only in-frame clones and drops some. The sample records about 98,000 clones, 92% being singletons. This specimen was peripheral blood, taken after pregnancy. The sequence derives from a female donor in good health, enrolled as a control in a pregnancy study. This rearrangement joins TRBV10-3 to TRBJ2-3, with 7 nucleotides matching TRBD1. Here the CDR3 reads CAISGQGRNTQYF. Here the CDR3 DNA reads TGTGCCATCAGTGGACAGGGTAGGAATACGCAGTATTTT.